A selection of T cell receptor beta chains follows, all from one sample in a study of shared clonotypes between healthy human individuals. Data came from immunoSEQ multiplex PCR; TCRdb stores just in-frame clones and leaves some out. Seen here are fewer than 200,000 clones, around 93% observed once, and the top ten hold more than 0.065%. The source material was naive CD4+ T cells sorted from blood. Receptors were obtained from a woman aged 30 to 39 in good health. CDR3s include the opening cysteine and the closing phenylalanine or tryptophan. The D gene is left open where the match is weak. Where a row states a size, it is once, few, many or the class of an expanded clone; other rows omit it.

>-|TRBJ2-5|TRBV7-3|-
CASSVTGQETQYF
TGTGCCAGCAGCGTGACAGGCCAAGAGACCCAGTACTTC
>-|TRBJ2-7|TRBV19|-
CASSIGATSYEQYF
TGTGCCAGTAGTATCGGAGCCACCTCCTACGAGCAGTACTTC
>-|TRBJ1-4|TRBV5-1|TRBD1
CASSPGQGASENEKLFF
TGCGCCAGCAGCCCAGGACAGGGGGCGTCGGAGAATGAAAAACTGTTTTTT
>-|TRBJ1-3|TRBV7-6|-
CASSLAHKQGQSSGNTIYF
TGTGCCAGCAGCTTAGCGCACAAACAGGGCCAGAGCTCTGGAAACACCATATATTTT
>-|TRBJ1-5|TRBV19|TRBD1
CASSIRQYRGRVSNQPQHF
TGTGCCAGTAGTATCCGCCAGTACAGGGGGCGGGTTAGCAATCAGCCCCAGCATTTT
>-|TRBJ2-3|TRBV30|-
CALTRGNTDTQYF
TGTGCCCTGACGCGCGGCAACACAGATACGCAGTATTTT
>-|TRBJ2-7|TRBV21-1|-
CASSKADGQGHEQYF
TGTGCCAGCAGCAAAGCCGATGGACAGGGCCACGAGCAGTACTTC
>-|TRBJ2-7|TRBV19|TRBD1
CASSPGQGPPQQYF
TGTGCCAGTAGTCCCGGACAGGGCCCGCCCCAGCAGTACTTC
>-|TRBJ1-2|TRBV7-3|TRBD1
CASSLIGQGEGYTF
TGTGCCAGCAGTCTGATCGGGCAGGGGGAGGGCTACACCTTC
>-|TRBJ1-5|TRBV28|TRBD1
CASSRQGADQPQHF
TGTGCCAGCAGTCGACAGGGGGCGGATCAGCCCCAGCATTTT
>-|TRBJ2-4|TRBV6-5|-
CASRSEGAGENIQYF
TGTGCCAGCAGATCGGAGGGGGCAGGGGAAAACATTCAGTACTTC
>-|TRBJ2-7|TRBV25-1|TRBD1
CASRQGIEQYF
TGTGCCAGCAGACAGGGGATCGAGCAGTACTTC
>-|TRBJ2-7|TRBV27|TRBD2
CASSPAGSLYEQYF
TGTGCCAGCAGTCCAGCGGGAAGCCTGTACGAGCAGTACTTC
>-|TRBJ2-1|TRBV6-6|TRBD2
CASSYSGLAGGSEQFF
TGTGCCAGCAGTTACTCAGGACTAGCGGGAGGGTCTGAGCAGTTCTTC
>-|TRBJ2-2|TRBV2|TRBD1
CASREIDRGSTGELFF
TGTGCCAGCAGGGAGATTGACAGGGGGAGTACCGGGGAGCTGTTTTTT
>-|TRBJ1-1|TRBV19|-
CASSIVGIGQNMNTEAFF
TGTGCCAGTAGTATAGTGGGTATAGGACAGAACATGAACACTGAAGCTTTCTTT
>-|TRBJ1-5|TRBV4-2|-
CASSPRGLNQPQHF
TGTGCCAGCAGCCCAAGAGGGTTGAATCAGCCCCAGCATTTT
>-|TRBJ1-1|TRBV4-1|TRBD1
CASSRLVVGTGTLGTEAFF
TGCGCCAGCAGCCGTCTGGTCGTCGGGACAGGGACCTTGGGTACTGAAGCTTTCTTT
>once|TRBJ1-1|TRBV2|-
CASSENLYTEAFF
TGTGCCAGCAGTGAAAATCTGTACACTGAAGCTTTCTTT
>-|TRBJ2-3|TRBV6-1|-
CASNFPGNTDTQYF
TGTGCCAGCAATTTTCCCGGGAACACAGATACGCAGTATTTT
>-|TRBJ1-1|TRBV5-1|-
CASSSFTRDSTFF
TGCGCCAGCAGCTCCTTCACCCGGGACTCAACTTTCTTT
>once|TRBJ2-7|TRBV4-1|-
CASSPQEGIYEQYF
TGCGCCAGCAGCCCACAGGAGGGTATTTACGAGCAGTACTTC
>-|TRBJ1-2|TRBV28|-
CASSFDSLWSENYGYTF
TGTGCCAGCAGTTTTGACAGCTTGTGGAGCGAGAACTATGGCTACACCTTC
>-|TRBJ1-5|TRBV4-1|-
CASSKRLGDREAQHF
TGCGCCAGCAGCAAAAGGCTAGGGGATCGAGAAGCCCAGCATTTT
>-|TRBJ2-7|TRBV11-2|-
CASSLDHKGRFEQYF
TGTGCCAGCAGCTTAGATCATAAGGGTAGGTTCGAGCAGTACTTC
>-|TRBJ1-4|TRBV19|-
CASSQAPATNEKLFF
TGTGCCAGTAGTCAAGCCCCGGCAACTAATGAAAAACTGTTTTTT
>-|TRBJ2-1|TRBV5-4|TRBD2
CASSLGGLAGSYNEQFF
TGTGCCAGCAGCTTGGGCGGACTAGCGGGATCCTACAATGAGCAGTTCTTC
>-|TRBJ1-5|TRBV7-4|-
CASSARTSNQPQHF
TGTGCCAGCAGCGCCAGGACAAGCAATCAGCCCCAGCATTTT
>-|TRBJ2-3|TRBV28|-
CASSPRGVANTDTQYF
TGTGCCAGCAGCCCCAGGGGGGTAGCGAACACAGATACGCAGTATTTT
>-|TRBJ1-2|TRBV6-5|-
CASSKDRIYGYTF
TGTGCCAGCAGTAAGGACAGAATCTATGGCTACACCTTC
>-|TRBJ1-2|TRBV15|-
CATSRDGTRSYGYTF
TGTGCCACCAGCAGAGATGGTACTAGGAGCTATGGCTACACCTTC
>-|TRBJ2-5|TRBV2|TRBD2
CASSSLAGGETQYF
TGTGCCAGCAGTTCCCTAGCGGGCGGGGAGACCCAGTACTTC
>few|TRBJ2-7|TRBV10-3|TRBD2
CAISESSGPYEQYF
TGTGCCATCAGTGAATCTAGCGGACCCTACGAGCAGTACTTC
>few|TRBJ1-2|TRBV6-5|-
CASRTLAGGYTF
TGTGCCAGCCGGACGCTTGCTGGTGGCTACACCTTC
>once|TRBJ2-5|TRBV5-1|-
CASSFAPQETQYF
TGCGCCAGCAGCTTTGCACCACAAGAGACCCAGTACTTC
>-|TRBJ2-2|TRBV30|-
CAWSGRGGAAGELFF
TGTGCCTGGAGTGGTCGGGGCGGCGCAGCCGGGGAGCTGTTTTTT
>-|TRBJ2-1|TRBV14|-
CASSQEERKQFF
TGTGCCAGCAGCCAAGAGGAGCGGAAGCAGTTCTTC
>-|TRBJ1-1|TRBV19|TRBD1
CASSANLGQGGTEAFF
TGTGCCAGTAGTGCAAACTTGGGACAGGGGGGAACTGAAGCTTTCTTT
>-|TRBJ2-7|TRBV11-1|-
CASKGGGEQYF
TGTGCCAGCAAGGGGGGTGGGGAGCAGTACTTC
>-|TRBJ1-1|TRBV28|-
CASSFEGDTEAFF
TGTGCCAGCAGTTTCGAGGGTGACACTGAAGCTTTCTTT
>-|TRBJ2-2|TRBV27|TRBD1
CASSKRSLTGMGIGELFF
TGTGCCAGCAGTAAGAGGAGTTTGACAGGGATGGGCATCGGGGAGCTGTTTTTT
>-|TRBJ2-7|TRBV7-9|-
CASSPYYEQYF
TGTGCCAGCAGCCCCTACTACGAGCAGTACTTC
>-|TRBJ1-5|TRBV19|TRBD1
CASGHPGTGFEGNQPQHF
TGTGCCAGTGGGCACCCGGGGACAGGGTTTGAGGGCAATCAGCCCCAGCATTTT
>-|TRBJ2-7|TRBV28|TRBD2
CASSPGGSFEQYF
TGTGCCAGCAGCCCCGGGGGGTCGTTCGAGCAGTACTTC
>-|TRBJ2-7|TRBV5-4|TRBD2
CASSPGGTMGVEQYF
TGTGCCAGCAGCCCGGGAGGGACTATGGGGGTAGAGCAGTACTTC
>-|TRBJ1-1|TRBV29-1|-
CSGVGPLEAFF
TGCAGCGGGGTTGGACCACTTGAAGCTTTCTTT
>-|TRBJ2-5|TRBV29-1|TRBD2
CSGRGVEETQYF
TGCAGCGGACGGGGGGTTGAAGAGACCCAGTACTTC
>-|TRBJ2-7|TRBV5-1|TRBD2
CASSWTSEIYEQYF
TGCGCCAGCAGCTGGACTAGCGAGATCTACGAGCAGTACTTC
>-|TRBJ1-1|TRBV28|TRBD1
CASRGGHMNTEAFF
TGTGCCAGCAGAGGGGGCCACATGAACACTGAAGCTTTCTTT
>few|TRBJ2-7|TRBV6-6|-
CASSSRTDPRYEQYF
TGTGCCAGCAGTTCCCGGACTGACCCTAGGTACGAGCAGTACTTC